The 31 T cell receptor beta chains below come from one sample, sequenced in a study of shared clonotypes between healthy human individuals. Using immunoSEQ multiplex PCR, the repertoire was profiled, and TCRdb retains in-frame clones only, with some absent. This sample has a few million clones; 85% to 95% occur once, and the top ten carry 0.35% to 0.45%. The sample comprised naive CD4+ T cells from PBMCs. As to subset: CD45RA+ positively selected. Source of these receptors: a man between 18 and 29 years old in good health. Some clones in this sample may be carry-over from other donors' samples.

V is TRBV5-5 and J is TRBJ2-7; 8 bases align to TRBD1. CDR3 length equals 14 residues. V lost 4 bases and J lost 3; bases outside the gene matches: 6. CDR1 SGHKS and CDR2 YYEKEE come from the germline V gene (reference sequence). The CDR3 protein is CASSAGQGIYEQYF. In DNA, the CDR3 is TGTGCCAGCAGCGCCGGACAGGGAATCTACGAGCAGTACTTC.

Only one count was recorded for this clone. The V call is TRBV6-5, the J call TRBJ2-7, with no clear D. Trimming cost V 0 bases and J 5 bases, with 5 bases left between them. CDR1 and CDR2 from the germline V gene are MNHEY and SVGAGI. This CDR3 comprises 12 residues. The CDR3 bases are TGTGCCAGCAGTTACTCAGGCGACGAGCAGTACTTC. The encoded protein is CASSYSGDEQYF.

This rearrangement joins TRBV7-2 to TRBJ2-7, with TRBD1 as a possible D gene (6 bases). CDR3 length equals 17 residues. With 3 bases removed from V and 6 bases from J, the gap between germline ends came to 24 bases. Germline V gene sequence: CDR1 SGHTA, CDR2 FQGNSA. CDR3 nucleotide sequence: TGTGCCAGCAGCTTTGCCATGGGGGCGCTTATCCAGGGCGAGCAGTACTTC. Protein: CASSFAMGALIQGEQYF.

The V and J genes are TRBV2 and TRBJ2-5; 7 bases are shared with TRBD2. This CDR3 has 15 amino acids. After removal of 6 bases from V and 2 bases from J, the junction contained 9 bases not matched to a gene. Per the germline V gene, CDR1 is SNHLY and CDR2 is FYNNEI. CDR3 DNA: TGTGCCAGCAGCAGGGAGGGTTCGGGTCAAGAGACCCAGTACTTC. Translating gives CASSREGSGQETQYF.

V gene TRBV28 combines with J gene TRBJ2-7; D uncertain. This CDR3 contains 14 residues. Trimming took off 7 bases at V and 4 bases at J, with 17 bases between the two ends. Germline values: CDR1 MDHEN, CDR2 SYDVKM. In DNA, the CDR3 is TGTGCCAGCACTCCTATGGCATTGGGTTACGAGCAGTACTTC. It translates to CASTPMALGYEQYF.

J is TRBJ1-5 and V is TRBV27; 10 nucleotides match TRBD1. The J segment lost 10 bases and the V segment lost 5 bases, leaving 17 bases of the junction unmatched. There are 17 residues in the CDR3. Per germline, CDR1 MNHEY and CDR2 SMNVEV (reference sequence). In DNA, the CDR3 is TGTGCCAGCAGTCCCGGGACAGGGGCCGTACTAATCAGCCCCCAGCATTTT. It yields the protein CASSPGTGAVLISPQHF.

The chain joins TRBV28 to TRBJ2-7, with a possible D match to TRBD2 (6 bases). The CDR3 extends over 14 amino acids. In germline, CDR1 is MDHEN, CDR2 SYDVKM. Trimming pared 7 bases from V and 2 bases from J, leaving 15 bases between. Here the CDR3 reads CASNRAGAPYEQYF. For the CDR3, the DNA is TGTGCCAGCAACAGAGCGGGCGCCCCCTACGAGCAGTACTTC. The whole variable domain, filled in from reference TRBV28 and TRBJ2-7, reads DVKVTQSSRYLVKRTGEKVFLECVQDMDHENMFWYRQDPGLGLRLIYFSYDVKMKEKGDIPEGYSVSREKKERFSLILESASTNQTSMYLCASNRAGAPYEQYFGPGTRLTVT.

The gene calls are TRBV7-3 and TRBJ2-5, with TRBD2 as a possible D gene (6 bases). CDR1 SGHTA and CDR2 FQGTGA come from the germline V gene. With 5 bases removed from V and 5 bases from J, the gap between germline ends came to 15 bases. The CDR3 sequence is 14 residues long. The CDR3 is CASSLLGGIETQYF. The CDR3 bases are TGTGCCAGCAGCCTCCTTGGGGGGATCGAGACCCAGTACTTC.

J is TRBJ2-5 and V is TRBV10-1; 9 nucleotides line up with TRBD1. The trim removed 11 bases at V and 6 bases at J, leaving 13 bases unmatched. Germline V gene sequence: CDR1 WNHNN, CDR2 SYGVQD (reference sequence). The CDR3 consists of 14 residues. CDR3 in amino acids: CAGQGTGSTKTQYF. CDR3 DNA sequence: TGCGCCGGGCAGGGGACAGGGTCCACGAAGACCCAGTACTTC.

The chain is built from TRBV2 and TRBJ1-2; no definite D call. The germline V and J ends were trimmed by 6 bases and 2 bases, with 10 bases remaining between them. The germline gives CDR1 SNHLY, CDR2 FYNNEI. The CDR3 extends over 13 amino acids. In DNA form, the CDR3 reads TGTGCCAGCAGGAGAAGTGGGAACTATGGCTACACCTTC. Translation gives CASRRSGNYGYTF.

The chain uses TRBV4-2 and TRBJ2-2, with D unclear. CDR1 LGHNA and CDR2 YNFKEQ come from the germline V gene. V lost 0 bases and J lost 0, with 11 bases in between. The CDR3 length is 17 residues. The CDR3 loop is CASSQELGQSNTGELFF. CDR3 bases: TGTGCCAGCAGCCAAGAGTTAGGGCAGTCGAACACCGGGGAGCTGTTTTTT.

This chain connects TRBV2 to TRBJ2-7, with TRBD2 matching over 7 bases. The CDR3 spans 14 residues. Trimming cost V 6 bases and J 2 bases; bases outside gene matches: 7. The germline CDR1 and CDR2 sequences are SNHLY and FYNNEI. In DNA, the CDR3 is TGTGCCAGCAGCACCGGGACTACCCCCTACGAGCAGTACTTC. It translates to CASSTGTTPYEQYF.

The V gene is TRBV6-5, the J gene TRBJ1-2; D gene unclear. Germline CDR1 MNHEY, CDR2 SVGAGI. The CDR3 has 14 residues. Trimming left V 2 bases short and J 7 bases short, with 14 bases between. The CDR3 DNA sequence: TGTGCCAGCAGTTACGAAGCCCGAACGGGTGGCTACACCTTC. It specifies CASSYEARTGGYTF.

V and J are TRBV2 and TRBJ1-2; 9 bases agree with TRBD1. Germline trimming cut 6 bases from V and 2 bases from J; bases unmatched to any gene: 7. Per the germline V gene, CDR1 is SNHLY and CDR2 is FYNNEI. The CDR3 extends over 15 amino acids. CDR3 sequence reads: CASSEGQGGNYGYTF. In DNA form, the CDR3 reads TGTGCCAGCAGCGAGGGACAGGGAGGGAACTATGGCTACACCTTC.

This chain links TRBV2 with TRBJ1-3, with D perhaps TRBD1 (5 bases). The CDR3 length is 15 residues. In germline, CDR1 is SNHLY, CDR2 FYNNEI. Trimming took off 6 bases at V and 0 bases at J, with 12 bases between the two ends. CDR3 region: CASSEQALSGNTIYF. The CDR3 coding sequence is TGTGCCAGCAGCGAACAGGCTCTCTCTGGAAACACCATATATTTT. Together with reference TRBV2 and TRBJ1-3, the CDR3 gives the full variable domain: EPEVTQTPSHQVTQMGQEVILRCVPISNHLYFYWYRQILGQKVEFLVSFYNNEISEKSEIFDDQFSVERPDGSNFTLKIRSTKLEDSAMYFCASSEQALSGNTIYFGEGSWLTVV.

The CDR3 protein is CAWSPRGRVEYEQYF. The DNA of the CDR3 is TGTGCCTGGAGTCCGCGGGGGCGGGTGGAATACGAGCAGTACTTC. The chain links TRBV30 to TRBJ2-7; D is possibly TRBD2 (7 bases). V lost 2 bases and J 4 bases, leaving 18 bases between the germline ends. Germline V CDR1 and CDR2: GTSNPN, SVGIG (reference sequence). The CDR3 covers 15 residues.

This chain joins TRBV29-1 and TRBJ2-2; D may correspond to TRBD1 or TRBD2 (5 bases each). This CDR3 comprises 15 residues. Germline CDR1 SQVTM, CDR2 ANQGSEA. Deletions cut 1 base from V and 4 bases from J, with 13 bases between. DNA of the CDR3: TGCAGCGTTGAAGGTGGGGGTCGGACCACCGGGGAGCTGTTTTTT. Its translation: CSVEGGGRTTGELFF.

The chain joins TRBV5-1 to TRBJ2-1; D not certain. V was shortened by 1 base and J by 0 bases, with 11 bases between the two germline ends. The CDR3 length is 16 residues. Germline loops: CDR1 SGHRS, CDR2 YFSETQ. CDR3 loop: CASSLMPVGSYNEQFF. The DNA for the CDR3 is TGCGCCAGCAGCTTGATGCCCGTGGGCTCCTACAATGAGCAGTTCTTC.

V gene TRBV5-4 combines with J gene TRBJ2-3; 9 bases are a match to TRBD2. The CDR3 totals 16 residues. The V gene end was trimmed by 4 bases and the J gene end by 0 bases; junction bases not matched to a gene: 6. Looked up from germline, CDR1 is SGHNT and CDR2 is YYREEE (reference sequence). In DNA, the CDR3 is TGTGCCAGCAGCCGCCGGCTAGCGGGAAGCACAGATACGCAGTATTTT. Its translation: CASSRRLAGSTDTQYF.

The rearrangement links TRBV5-6 to TRBJ1-4; 10 bases map to TRBD1. CDR3 length equals 15 residues. CDR1 is SGHDT, CDR2 YYEEEE, per germline. The V gene end was trimmed by 4 bases and the J gene end by 9 bases; junction bases not matched to a gene: 9. CDR3 in DNA: TGTGCCAGCAGCCCGCGGGACAGGGGCGCAAAAAAACTGTTTTTT. Its protein product is CASSPRDRGAKKLFF.

This chain joins TRBV11-2 and TRBJ2-5; tentatively, D is TRBD1 (5 bases). This CDR3 spans 15 amino acids. With 1 base removed from V and 1 base from J, the gap between germline ends came to 10 bases. The germline V gene has CDR1 SGHAT and CDR2 FQNNGV. The CDR3 bases are TGTGCCAGCAGCTTAGGACAGATAACCCAAGAGACCCAGTACTTC. Protein sequence: CASSLGQITQETQYF.

The genes are TRBV15 and TRBJ2-1, with D perhaps TRBD2 (6 bases). Looked up from germline, CDR1 is LNHNV and CDR2 is YYDKDF (reference sequence). CDR3 length: 14 amino acids. Trimming took 7 bases from V and 7 from J, leaving 17 bases between them. CDR3 in amino acids: CATTPTRDSNEQFF. The CDR3 nucleotides read TGTGCCACCACACCCACCCGGGACTCGAATGAGCAGTTCTTC.

The V gene is TRBV28, the J gene TRBJ1-2; possible D gene TRBD1, 5 bases. Per the germline V gene, CDR1 is MDHEN and CDR2 is SYDVKM. V was trimmed by 6 bases and J by 7 bases, leaving 24 bases between them. The length of the CDR3 is 16 residues. Written as DNA, the CDR3 is TGTGCCAGCAGCTACTTTCGATCCTCGCCGGGGGGTGGCTACACCTTC. Translated, it gives CASSYFRSSPGGGYTF.

The chain combines TRBV5-1 with TRBJ2-3; the D is unclear. CDR3 size: 17 residues. V dropped 4 bases and J dropped 2 bases, with 20 bases sitting between them. The germline V gene has CDR1 SGHRS and CDR2 YFSETQ. The CDR3 DNA sequence: TGCGCCAGCAGCCCACAAACCGCAGGACCCAACACAGATACGCAGTATTTT. Translated: CASSPQTAGPNTDTQYF. Using reference TRBV5-1 and TRBJ2-3 for the parts outside the CDR3, the full variable domain is KAGVTQTPRYLIKTRGQQVTLSCSPISGHRSVSWYQQTPGQGLQFLFEYFSETQRNKGNFPGRFSGRQFSNSRSEMNVSTLELGDSALYLCASSPQTAGPNTDTQYFGPGTRLTVL.

V and J are TRBV20-1 and TRBJ2-7; D is perhaps TRBD2 (6 bases). The CDR3 is 11 amino acids. With 6 bases removed from V and 7 bases from J, the gap between germline ends came to 13 bases. Germline V gene data show CDR1 as DFQATT and CDR2 as SNEGSKA (reference sequence). The CDR3 here is CSAEGPREQYF. In DNA, the CDR3 is TGCAGTGCGGAGGGACCCCGGGAGCAGTACTTC.

The chain has TRBV10-3 and TRBJ2-5, with 8 bases lining up with TRBD2. This CDR3 is built from 15 residues. Germline V gene lookup returns CDR1 ENHRY and CDR2 SYGVKD. The V gene end was trimmed by 5 bases and the J gene end by 3 bases; junction bases not matched to a gene: 8. The CDR3 loop is CAISLGGAEEETQYF. The CDR3 DNA sequence: TGTGCCATCAGTCTCGGGGGGGCGGAGGAAGAGACCCAGTACTTC.

The chain uses TRBV10-1 and TRBJ2-5, with D uncertain. CDR1 WNHNN and CDR2 SYGVQD come from the germline V gene (reference sequence). The CDR3 consists of 15 residues. Trimming stripped 0 bases from V and 1 base from J, with 9 bases between. The CDR3 protein is CASSESPGPQETQYF. The CDR3 nucleotides are TGCGCCAGCAGTGAGTCTCCGGGCCCCCAAGAGACCCAGTACTTC.

The V and J genes are TRBV13 and TRBJ2-7, with D possibly TRBD1 on 5 matching bases. The CDR3 length is 15 residues. Trimming took 3 bases from V and 1 from J, leaving 13 bases between them. Germline V CDR1 and CDR2: PRHDT, FYEKMQ (reference sequence). CDR3 bases: TGTGCCAGCAGCTTCCCCCGCCAGGGATCCTACGAGCAGTACTTC. Protein sequence: CASSFPRQGSYEQYF.

Worth noting for this clone: The identical CDR3 is also encoded by other nucleotide sequences in the sample. This chain links TRBV6-1 with TRBJ2-7; no definite D call. The ends were cut back, 1 base at V and 4 bases at J, with 5 bases in the middle. The germline gives CDR1 MNHNS, CDR2 SASEGT. This CDR3 has 12 residues. CDR3 residues: CASSEGVYEQYF. The CDR3 DNA reads TGTGCCAGCAGTGAAGGGGTGTACGAGCAGTACTTC.

The gene calls are TRBV5-1 and TRBJ2-1, with 8 bases identical to TRBD2. This CDR3 has 15 amino acids. Trimming cost V 4 bases and J 8 bases; bases outside gene matches: 11. CDR1 and CDR2 from the germline V gene are SGHRS and YFSETQ. The CDR3 sequence is CASSRRAGVFDEQFF. The CDR3 coding sequence is TGCGCCAGCAGCCGAAGAGCGGGAGTTTTCGATGAGCAGTTCTTC.

The count of this clone is one. Other DNA sequences in the same sample also yield this CDR3. The chain links TRBV18 to TRBJ1-1, with a tentative D call TRBD1 (5 bases). Deletions cut 1 base from V and 11 bases from J, with 14 bases between. CDR3 length: 13 amino acids. Looked up from germline, CDR1 is KGHSH and CDR2 is LQKENI. The CDR3 DNA is TGTGCCAGCTCACCACGGGACTCCACGGAGGCTTTCTTT. Translating it yields CASSPRDSTEAFF.